Listed below are T cell receptor beta chains from one sample, sequenced in a study of pediatric ulcerative colitis. Clones were sequenced by immunoSEQ multiplex PCR, and TCRdb holds only the in-frame ones, with some missing. The table records roughly 30,000 clones, roughly 78% of them present only once. The sequenced sample was blood. These receptor sequences come from a boy between 10 and 17 years old with severe ulcerative colitis. The CDR3 runs from the conserved cysteine through the conserved F or W. The order of the fields is clone size, CDR3 length, D gene, J gene, V gene, CDR3 DNA, CDR3 protein. The D gene is left open where the match is weak. A clone size is listed for some rows: how often the clone was seen (once, few, many), or a class if it is expanded.

- | 15 | - | TRBJ1-2 | TRBV6-1 | TGTGCCAGCAGTGAATCAACAGGGCCTAACTATGGCTACACCTTC | CASSESTGPNYGYTF
- | 15 | - | TRBJ2-3 | TRBV30 | TGTGCCTGGAGTGGGGTAGCAGCTAGCACAGATACGCAGTATTTT | CAWSGVAASTDTQYF
- | 15 | TRBD1 | TRBJ1-2 | TRBV6-6 | TGTGCCAGCAGTCGGCTCCCGGACAGGGTAAATGGCTACACCTTC | CASSRLPDRVNGYTF
few | 14 | TRBD1 | TRBJ2-1 | TRBV7-9 | TGTGCCAGCAGCCATGTGACAGGGGGCAATGAGCAGTTCTTC | CASSHVTGGNEQFF
- | 13 | - | TRBJ1-2 | TRBV30 | TGTGCCTGGAGTGAGGGAAAAATCTATGGCTACACCTTC | CAWSEGKIYGYTF
- | 12 | - | TRBJ2-7 | TRBV5-6 | TGTGCCAGCAGCTACCTACAGCTCGAGCAGTACTTC | CASSYLQLEQYF
once | 15 | - | TRBJ2-3 | TRBV18 | TGTGCCAGCTCACGGGGGCGGGGGCCCAGAGATACGCAGTATTTT | CASSRGRGPRDTQYF
- | 14 | - | TRBJ2-7 | TRBV28 | TGTGCCAGCAGTTTTGGGGTCAGTACCTACGAGCAGTACTTC | CASSFGVSTYEQYF
- | 15 | TRBD2 | TRBJ2-5 | TRBV5-1 | TGCGCCAGCAGCTCCGAGGCGGGGGGGCTGGAGACCCAGTACTTC | CASSSEAGGLETQYF
- | 11 | - | TRBJ2-1 | TRBV5-6 | TGTGCCAGCAGCTCCGGTTCGGAGCAGTTCTTC | CASSSGSEQFF
- | 15 | TRBD1 | TRBJ1-1 | TRBV6-5 | TGTGCCAGCAGGTCCGGGACAGGGGAATTTTCTGAAGCTTTCTTT | CASRSGTGEFSEAFF
- | 15 | TRBD1 | TRBJ1-5 | TRBV2 | TGTGCCAGCAGTAACCGGGACAGGATCAATCAGCCCCAGCATTTT | CASSNRDRINQPQHF
- | 11 | - | TRBJ2-1 | TRBV12-5 | TGTGCTACCTCCCCTGGCCATGAGCAGTTCTTC | CATSPGHEQFF
- | 12 | - | TRBJ1-2 | TRBV12-2 | TGTGCAAGTCGTATAGGGCGATATGGCTACACCTTC | CASRIGRYGYTF
few | 12 | - | TRBJ1-2 | TRBV2 | TGTGCCAGGAGACGGTCGCAGGAGGGCTACACCTTC | CARRRSQEGYTF
- | 12 | - | TRBJ2-2 | TRBV5-5 | TGTGCCAGCAGCAGGGCTGGAGGGGAGCTGTTTTTT | CASSRAGGELFF
once | 15 | TRBD2 | TRBJ2-3 | TRBV4-1 | TGCGCCAGCAGCCTCCTTCCGGCTAGCGGAAATACGCAGTATTTT | CASSLLPASGNTQYF
once | 13 | - | TRBJ1-3 | TRBV19 | TGTGCCAGTAGTCCGGGGACGGCTAACACCATATATTTT | CASSPGTANTIYF
once | 14 | TRBD1 | TRBJ1-4 | TRBV10-3 | TGTGCCATCAGTCAGGACAGGAAGAATGAAAAACTGTTTTTT | CAISQDRKNEKLFF
few | 13 | - | TRBJ2-5 | TRBV2 | TGTGCCAGCAGGGACCAGACTTGGGAGACCCAGTACTTC | CASRDQTWETQYF
- | 14 | - | TRBJ1-2 | TRBV5-1 | TGCGCCAGCAGCTTGGGGAGATCCCCGAATGGCTACACCTTC | CASSLGRSPNGYTF
- | 13 | - | TRBJ1-2 | TRBV25-1 | TGTGCCAGCAGTGCGACAGGTGTCTATGGCTACACCTTC | CASSATGVYGYTF
- | 20 | - | TRBJ2-2 | TRBV12-5 | TGTGCTAGTGGTTTGGGACAGGCCAGGGGACTCCTACAGAACACCGGGGAGCTGTTTTTT | CASGLGQARGLLQNTGELFF
- | 14 | - | TRBJ1-2 | TRBV19 | TGTGCCAGTAGTCTCAAGACAACCGGCTATGGCTACACCTTC | CASSLKTTGYGYTF
- | 13 | - | TRBJ1-1 | TRBV5-1 | TGCGCCAGCAGCTTGGCCTTGGGGGGGTTGGCTTTCTTT | CASSLALGGLAFF
- | 13 | - | TRBJ2-5 | TRBV2 | TGTGCCATCACCGTCTTACTGGGGGAGACCCAGTACTTC | CAITVLLGETQYF
- | 15 | - | TRBJ2-7 | TRBV5-1 | TGCGCCAGCAGCGCTCTCAAAGGCCCTCTCTACGAGCAGTACTTC | CASSALKGPLYEQYF
- | 15 | - | TRBJ1-4 | TRBV13 | TGTGCCAGCAGCCTTACTGCAACCCAGGGCGAAAAACTGTTTTTT | CASSLTATQGEKLFF
- | 15 | - | TRBJ1-5 | TRBV30 | TGTGCCTGGAGTGTACACTCAGGGTGGGGACAGCCCCAGCATTTT | CAWSVHSGWGQPQHF
- | 12 | - | TRBJ1-2 | TRBV9 | TGTGCCAGCAGCGGGCCTCCGGAGGGCTACACCTTC | CASSGPPEGYTF
- | 15 | - | TRBJ2-3 | TRBV13 | TGTGCCAGCCCTAGTAGGGCCGGAAGCACAGATACGCAGTATTTT | CASPSRAGSTDTQYF
- | 14 | - | TRBJ1-2 | TRBV30 | TGTGCCTGGGACCTGACATCCGGAGCCTATGGCTACACCTTC | CAWDLTSGAYGYTF
- | 15 | - | TRBJ2-1 | TRBV10-3 | TGTGCCATCAGTGGGGCGGGACAGCCCTACAATGAGCAGTTCTTC | CAISGAGQPYNEQFF
- | 12 | - | TRBJ1-2 | TRBV30 | TGTGCCTGGTCTGCGGGAAACTATGGCTACACCTTC | CAWSAGNYGYTF
- | 15 | TRBD2 | TRBJ2-3 | TRBV2 | TGTGCCAGCGGGGAGACTAGCGGGGCCCCAGATACGCAGTATTTT | CASGETSGAPDTQYF
few | 14 | TRBD1 | TRBJ1-1 | TRBV30 | TGTGCCTGTCTAGGATCGACAGGGATCTCTCAAGCTTTCTTT | CACLGSTGISQAFF
few | 14 | - | TRBJ1-2 | TRBV7-9 | TGTGCCAGCAGCTTAGCGCCGGATGGCTATGGCTACACCTTC | CASSLAPDGYGYTF
- | 12 | TRBD2 | TRBJ2-7 | TRBV10-2 | TGCGCCACCAATGGGGGGGAGTACGAGCAGTACTTC | CATNGGEYEQYF
- | 15 | - | TRBJ2-5 | TRBV9 | TGTGCCAGCAGCGTTTCGGCAGGACATCGGGAGACCCAGTACTTC | CASSVSAGHRETQYF
- | 15 | - | TRBJ2-7 | TRBV7-9 | TGTGCCAGCAGTTCAACGGCGGGGCGGATCTACGAGCAGTACTTC | CASSSTAGRIYEQYF
- | 14 | - | TRBJ2-3 | TRBV29-1 | TGCAGCGTTAGTGTACAGTATTACACAGATACGCAGTATTTT | CSVSVQYYTDTQYF
- | 14 | - | TRBJ2-7 | TRBV15 | TGTGCCACCAGCAGAGAGGACACGTCCTACGAGCAGTACTTC | CATSREDTSYEQYF
- | 14 | - | TRBJ2-1 | TRBV4-1 | TGCGCCAGCAGCCAAGCGAGTGGGTGGAATGAGCAGTTCTTC | CASSQASGWNEQFF
- | 16 | - | TRBJ1-1 | TRBV4-3 | TGCGCCAGCAGCCAAGATTCCCCGGGGTGGGGCACTGAAGCTTTCTTT | CASSQDSPGWGTEAFF
- | 15 | - | TRBJ1-6 | TRBV2 | TGTGCCAGCTTTAAGCAGAGCTCCTATAATTCACCCCTCCACTTT | CASFKQSSYNSPLHF
- | 15 | - | TRBJ2-1 | TRBV15 | TGTGCCACCAGCACCTTGGCAGCGGAATACAATGAGCAGTTCTTC | CATSTLAAEYNEQFF
- | 14 | TRBD2 | TRBJ2-5 | TRBV9 | TGTGCCAGCAGCGACCGGGGGGGCCCCGAGACCCAGTACTTC | CASSDRGGPETQYF
once | 16 | TRBD1 | TRBJ1-4 | TRBV25-1 | TGTGCCAGCTCCCCCCTGACAGGGGGCGCTAATGAAAAACTGTTTTTT | CASSPLTGGANEKLFF
- | 13 | - | TRBJ2-7 | TRBV19 | TGTGCCAGTAGTAGAACCGTATCCTACGAGCAGTACTTC | CASSRTVSYEQYF
- | 20 | TRBD2 | TRBJ2-1 | TRBV29-1 | TGCAGCGTTGATCCGCAACCCGGCGCTATCGGGGCGGGGGATTACAATGAGCAGTTCTTC | CSVDPQPGAIGAGDYNEQFF
- | 13 | - | TRBJ1-2 | TRBV18 | TGTGCCAGCTCACCGGCAGACGACTATGGCTACACCTTC | CASSPADDYGYTF
- | 15 | - | TRBJ1-5 | TRBV5-6 | TGTGCCAGCAGTTTGGCCGGACAGCCCAATCAGCCCCAGCATTTT | CASSLAGQPNQPQHF
- | 13 | - | TRBJ1-1 | TRBV30 | TGTGCCTGGAGTGGTGTTGGGTACACTGAAGCTTTCTTT | CAWSGVGYTEAFF
- | 15 | - | TRBJ1-2 | TRBV6-1 | TGTGCCAGCAGTGGCACAGGTTGGACGGTTTATGGCTACACCTTC | CASSGTGWTVYGYTF